The 8 T cell receptor beta chains below all came from one sample that was sequenced in a study of human T cells and chemical hapten exposure. A single record per CDR3 protein comes from TCRdb applying MiXCR to the RACE reads. The data hold 80,000 to 95,000 distinct CDR3 sequences, with approximately 11% observed a single time. Time point denoted: patch test 2, 6 weeks after DPC sensitization. This sample's treatment: therapeutic diphenylcyclopropenone sensitization with weekly scalp DPC. Sequencing was performed on whole blood, taken in connection with sensitization to the hapten diphenylcyclopropenone (DPC). The source is a man between 35 and 55 years old with alopecia areata. Some clones in this sample may be carry-over from other donors' samples.

This clonotype was found many times. The chain couples TRBV28 to TRBJ2-1; D is perhaps TRBD1 (7 bases). From germline, CDR1 is MDHEN and CDR2 SYDVKM. The CDR3 extends over 15 amino acids. Trimming removed 6 bases at V and 8 bases at J, with 20 bases between. This chain's CDR3 is CASRAQGGGLDEQFF. CDR3 nucleotides: TGTGCCAGCAGAGCCCAGGGGGGAGGTTTGGATGAGCAGTTCTTC.

This clonotype was recorded many times. The CDR3 DNA reads TGTGCCAGCTCACCCGGCCTGAACACTGAAGCTTTCTTT. Translated: CASSPGLNTEAFF. V gene TRBV18 combines with J gene TRBJ1-1; D not certain. The CDR3 extends over 13 amino acids. Between the trimmed V and J ends, which lost 3 bases and 0 bases, there was a span of 5 bases. Per germline, CDR1 KGHSH and CDR2 LQKENI.

This clonotype has at least ten counts. The chain combines TRBV5-1 with TRBJ2-7; 8 nucleotides match TRBD1. The CDR3 contains 16 residues. Germline-derived CDR1 and CDR2 are SGHRS and YFSETQ. The ends lost 2 bases at V and 6 bases at J; junction bases unmatched: 13. CDR3 protein: CASSFQTGAGSGEQYV. In nucleotides, the CDR3 is TGCGCCAGCAGCTTCCAGACAGGGGCCGGTTCGGGCGAGCAGTACGTC.

This clonotype was found a few times. The chain is built from TRBV7-2 and TRBJ1-6; D might be TRBD1 (6 bases). Trimming took off 5 bases at V and 3 bases at J, with 11 bases between the two ends. This CDR3 contains 15 residues. Germline V gives CDR1 SGHTA, CDR2 FQGNSA. CDR3 loop: CASSPRDNYNSPLHF. CDR3 nucleotide sequence: TGTGCCAGCAGCCCCCGGGACAACTATAATTCACCCCTCCACTTT.

At least ten counts were recorded for this clonotype. V and J are TRBV9 and TRBJ2-1; TRBD2 matches 9 bases. Germline CDR1 reads SGDLS; CDR2 reads YYNGEE. Unmatched junction bases numbered 9, after V lost 4 bases and J lost 7 bases. The CDR3 spans 15 residues. The CDR3 region has the DNA TGTGCCAGCAGCCCCAGGGCGGGAGGGTGGAATGAGCAGTTCTTC. The encoded protein is CASSPRAGGWNEQFF.

There are a few counts of this clonotype. The V call is TRBV7-2, the J call TRBJ2-7; D not certain. The CDR3 length is 15 residues. Germline V CDR1 and CDR2: SGHTA, FQGNSA. V lost 0 bases and J lost 2, with 11 bases in between. DNA of the CDR3: TGTGCCAGCAGCTTAGCCCAGACGCAGGCCTACGAGCAGTACTTC. It is translated as CASSLAQTQAYEQYF.

In DNA, the CDR3 is TGTGCCAGTAGTACTTTCGGGGGTGGCTACACTGAAGCTTTCTTT. Translation: CASSTFGGGYTEAFF. V is TRBV19 and J is TRBJ1-1, with D maybe TRBD1 (5 bases). The CDR3 has 15 residues. Germline V gene sequence: CDR1 LNHDA, CDR2 SQIVND (reference sequence). With 4 bases removed from V and 3 bases from J, the gap between germline ends came to 15 bases.

This chain links TRBV10-3 with TRBJ2-6; 12 nucleotides agree with TRBD2. This CDR3 is 19 amino acids long. V gave up 3 bases and J gave up 0 bases; unmatched junction bases: 6. Germline V lookup: CDR1 ENHRY, CDR2 SYGVKD. CDR3 in amino acids: CAISDSGLAGYSGANVLTF. The CDR3 region has the DNA TGTGCCATCAGTGATTCCGGACTAGCGGGGTACTCTGGGGCCAACGTCCTGACTTTC.